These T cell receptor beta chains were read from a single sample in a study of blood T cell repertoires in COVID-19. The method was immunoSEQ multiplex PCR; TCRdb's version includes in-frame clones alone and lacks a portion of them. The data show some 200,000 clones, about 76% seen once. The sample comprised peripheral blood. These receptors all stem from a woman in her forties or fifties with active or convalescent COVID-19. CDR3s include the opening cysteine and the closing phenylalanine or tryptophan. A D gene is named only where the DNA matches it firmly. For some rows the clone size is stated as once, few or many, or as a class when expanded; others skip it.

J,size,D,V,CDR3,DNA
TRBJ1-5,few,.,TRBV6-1,CASSEGTHQPQHF,TGTGCCAGCAGTGAAGGGACACATCAGCCCCAGCATTTT
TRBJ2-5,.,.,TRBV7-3,CASSLGRTQETQYF,TGTGCCAGCAGCTTAGGTAGAACGCAAGAGACCCAGTACTTC
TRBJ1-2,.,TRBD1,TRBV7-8,CASSLSVTGNYGYTF,TGTGCCAGCAGCTTAAGCGTGACAGGGAATTATGGCTACACCTTC
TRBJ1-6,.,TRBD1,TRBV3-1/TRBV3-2,CASSQAGTGGYLNSPLHF,TGTGCCAGCAGCCAAGCCGGGACAGGGGGTTATCTCAATTCACCCCTCCACTTT
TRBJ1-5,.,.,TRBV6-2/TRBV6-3,CASSYKLQGGKSNQPQHF,TGTGCCAGCAGTTACAAACTTCAGGGTGGTAAGAGCAATCAGCCCCAGCATTTT
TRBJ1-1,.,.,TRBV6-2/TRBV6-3,CASSYSRGGNTEAFF,TGTGCCAGCAGTTACTCACGAGGGGGGAACACTGAAGCTTTCTTT
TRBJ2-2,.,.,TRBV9,CASSVGHRNTGELFF,TGTGCCAGCAGCGTAGGACATAGAAACACCGGGGAGCTGTTTTTT
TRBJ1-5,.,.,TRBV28,CASRHYRDNQPQHF,TGTGCCAGCAGGCATTACAGGGACAATCAGCCCCAGCATTTT
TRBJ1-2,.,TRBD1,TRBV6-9,CASSPDQGQRSYGYTF,TGTGCCAGCAGTCCGGACCAGGGACAGAGGAGTTATGGCTACACCTTC
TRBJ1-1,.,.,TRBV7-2,CASSLANSRADTEAFF,TGTGCCAGCAGCTTAGCGAATTCCAGGGCTGACACTGAAGCTTTCTTT
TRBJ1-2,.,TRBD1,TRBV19,CASRETGGDYGYTF,TGTGCCAGTCGGGAGACAGGGGGGGACTATGGCTACACCTTC
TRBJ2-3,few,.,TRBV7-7,CASSPDYNTDTQYF,TGTGCCAGCAGCCCCGACTACAACACAGATACGCAGTATTTT
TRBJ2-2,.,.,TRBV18,CASSPPFRGATGELFF,TGTGCCAGCTCACCACCGTTCCGGGGGGCGACCGGGGAGCTGTTTTTT
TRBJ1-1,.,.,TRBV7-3,CASSFAAGNTEAFF,TGTGCCAGCAGCTTCGCCGCAGGGAACACTGAAGCTTTCTTT
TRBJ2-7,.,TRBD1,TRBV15,CATSREISGQGYEQYF,TGTGCCACCAGCAGAGAAATTTCGGGACAGGGGTACGAGCAGTACTTC
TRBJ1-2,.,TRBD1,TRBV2,CASRGQSPNYGYTF,TGTGCCAGCAGGGGACAGAGCCCTAACTATGGCTACACCTTC
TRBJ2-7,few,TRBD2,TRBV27,CASQQRDPPYEQYF,TGTGCCAGCCAACAGCGGGACCCCCCCTACGAGCAGTACTTC
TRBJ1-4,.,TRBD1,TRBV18,CASSPPGQGGKLFF,TGTGCCAGCTCACCACCGGGACAGGGAGGAAAACTGTTTTTT
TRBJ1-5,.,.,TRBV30,CAWSRGFLSNQPQHF,TGTGCCTGGAGTCGGGGGTTTCTTAGCAATCAGCCCCAGCATTTT
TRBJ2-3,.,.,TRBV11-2,CASSFRTHQYF,TGTGCCAGCAGCTTCAGAACGCACCAGTATTTT
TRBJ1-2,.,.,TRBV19,CASSATQGGYGYTF,TGTGCCAGTAGTGCCACACAGGGTGGCTATGGCTACACCTTC
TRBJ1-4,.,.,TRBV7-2,CASSLGRSGRAANEKLFF,TGTGCCAGCAGCTTAGGTCGTTCAGGGAGGGCGGCTAATGAAAAACTGTTTTTT
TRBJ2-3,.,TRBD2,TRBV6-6,CASSSSGGATDTQYF,TGTGCCAGCAGTTCGAGCGGGGGGGCCACAGATACGCAGTATTTT
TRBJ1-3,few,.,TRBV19,CASVRGYSGNTIYF,TGTGCCAGTGTCAGGGGCTACTCTGGAAACACCATATATTTT
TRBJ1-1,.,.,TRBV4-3,CASSQEARTEAFF,TGCGCCAGCAGCCAAGAAGCGAGAACTGAAGCTTTCTTT
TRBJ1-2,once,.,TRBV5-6,CASSLVWIDQGEPGYTF,TGTGCCAGCAGCTTAGTCTGGATCGATCAAGGAGAACCTGGCTACACCTTC
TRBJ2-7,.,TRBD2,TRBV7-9,CASSFGGRTSYEQYF,TGTGCCAGCAGCTTCGGCGGGAGAACCTCCTACGAGCAGTACTTC
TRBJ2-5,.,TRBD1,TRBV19,CASSDRGQETQYF,TGTGCCAGTAGCGACAGGGGGCAAGAGACCCAGTACTTC
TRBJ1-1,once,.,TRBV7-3,CASSLTGRENTEAFF,TGTGCCAGCAGCTTAACGGGCAGGGAGAACACTGAAGCTTTCTTT
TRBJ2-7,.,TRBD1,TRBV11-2,CASSSTDRGREQYF,TGTGCCAGCAGCTCGACGGACAGGGGGCGCGAGCAGTACTTC
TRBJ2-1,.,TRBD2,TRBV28,CASTLGGRDEQFF,TGTGCCAGCACCCTGGGGGGGAGGGATGAGCAGTTCTTC
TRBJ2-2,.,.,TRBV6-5,CASTTRGSGELFF,TGTGCCAGCACCACCAGGGGTTCCGGGGAGCTGTTTTTT
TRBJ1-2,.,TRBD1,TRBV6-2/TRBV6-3,CASSYSSGGLDGYTF,TGTGCCAGCAGTTACTCGTCAGGGGGCTTGGATGGCTACACCTTC
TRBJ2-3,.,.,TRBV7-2,CASSLGSDPSWDTQYF,TGTGCCAGCAGCTTAGGCTCGGATCCTAGTTGGGATACGCAGTATTTT
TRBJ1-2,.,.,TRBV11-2,CASSPRKGHSYGYTF,TGTGCCAGCAGCCCGAGGAAGGGGCACTCTTATGGCTACACCTTC
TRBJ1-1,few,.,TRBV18,CASSPGRAESTEAFF,TGTGCCAGCTCACCAGGCAGGGCTGAGAGTACTGAAGCTTTCTTT
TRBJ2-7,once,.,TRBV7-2,CASSLGGSRGEQYF,TGTGCCAGCAGCTTAGGAGGGAGTAGAGGCGAGCAGTACTTC
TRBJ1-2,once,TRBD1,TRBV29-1,CSADRGASYGYTF,TGCAGCGCCGACAGGGGAGCAAGCTATGGCTACACCTTC
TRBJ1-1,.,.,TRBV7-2,CASSSQMNTEAFF,TGTGCCAGCAGCTCTCAGATGAACACTGAAGCTTTCTTT
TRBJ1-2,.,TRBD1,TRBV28,CASSSDFGTGGGYTF,TGTGCCAGCAGTTCCGACTTTGGAACAGGGGGAGGCTACACCTTC
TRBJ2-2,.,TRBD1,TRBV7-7,CASRPTTGVSGELFF,TGTGCTAGCAGGCCGACGACAGGGGTCAGCGGGGAGCTGTTTTTT
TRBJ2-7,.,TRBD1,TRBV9,CASSPRDSLYEQYF,TGTGCCAGCAGCCCCCGGGACAGCCTATACGAGCAGTACTTC
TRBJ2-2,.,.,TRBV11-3,CASSLPGAGELFF,TGTGCCAGCAGCTTACCGGGTGCCGGGGAGCTGTTTTTT
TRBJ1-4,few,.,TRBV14,CASSQDIVTNEKLFF,TGTGCCAGCAGCCAAGATATCGTGACTAATGAAAAACTGTTTTTT
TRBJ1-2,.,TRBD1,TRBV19,CASSGRGQGYGYTF,TGTGCCAGTAGTGGCAGGGGGCAGGGCTATGGCTACACCTTC
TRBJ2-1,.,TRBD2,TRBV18,CASSVLAGSYNEQFF,TGTGCCAGCTCCGTACTAGCGGGCTCCTACAATGAGCAGTTCTTC
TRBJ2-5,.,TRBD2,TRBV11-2,CASSSSGGTQYF,TGTGCCAGCAGCTCTAGCGGTGGGACCCAGTACTTC
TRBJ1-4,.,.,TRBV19,CASSIVTNEKLFF,TGTGCCAGTAGTATAGTCACAAATGAAAAACTGTTTTTT
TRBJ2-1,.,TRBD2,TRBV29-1,CSVVPLAGGDPNEQFF,TGCAGCGTTGTCCCACTAGCGGGCGGAGATCCTAATGAGCAGTTCTTC
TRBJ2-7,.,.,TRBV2,CASREPGTFDYEQYF,TGTGCCAGCAGGGAACCCGGGACATTTGACTACGAGCAGTACTTC
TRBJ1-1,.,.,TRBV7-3,CASSIDQGGRTEAFF,TGTGCCAGCAGCATAGACCAGGGAGGTCGGACTGAAGCTTTCTTT